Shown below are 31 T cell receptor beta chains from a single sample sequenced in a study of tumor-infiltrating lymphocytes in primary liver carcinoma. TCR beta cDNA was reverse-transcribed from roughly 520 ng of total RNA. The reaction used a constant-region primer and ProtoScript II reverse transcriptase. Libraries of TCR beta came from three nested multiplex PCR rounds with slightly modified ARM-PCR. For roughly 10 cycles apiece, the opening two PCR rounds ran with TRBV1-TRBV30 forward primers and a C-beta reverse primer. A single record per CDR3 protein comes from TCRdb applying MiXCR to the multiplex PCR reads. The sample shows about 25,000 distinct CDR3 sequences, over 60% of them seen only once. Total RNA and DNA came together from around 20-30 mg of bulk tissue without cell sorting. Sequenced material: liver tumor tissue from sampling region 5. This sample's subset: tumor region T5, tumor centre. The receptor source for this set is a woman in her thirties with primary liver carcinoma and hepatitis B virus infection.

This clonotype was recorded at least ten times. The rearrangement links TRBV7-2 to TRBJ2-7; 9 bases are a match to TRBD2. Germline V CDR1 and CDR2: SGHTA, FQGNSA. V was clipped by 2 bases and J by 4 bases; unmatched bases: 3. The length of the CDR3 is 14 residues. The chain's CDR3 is CASSLSSGIYEQYF. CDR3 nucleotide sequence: TGTGCCAGCAGCTTATCTAGCGGGATTTACGAGCAGTACTTC.

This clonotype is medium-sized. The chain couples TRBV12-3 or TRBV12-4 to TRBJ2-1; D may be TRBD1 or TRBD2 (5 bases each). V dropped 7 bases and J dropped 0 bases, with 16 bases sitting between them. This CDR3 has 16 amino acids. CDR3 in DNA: TGTGCCAGCAAACTTGGGGACGGCATCTCCTACAATGAGCAGTTCTTC. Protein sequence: CASKLGDGISYNEQFF.

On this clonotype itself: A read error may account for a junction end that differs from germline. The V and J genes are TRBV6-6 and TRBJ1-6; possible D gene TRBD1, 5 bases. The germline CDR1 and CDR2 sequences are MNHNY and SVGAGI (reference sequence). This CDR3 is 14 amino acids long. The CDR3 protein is CASSYAGMASPLHF. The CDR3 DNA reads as TGTGCAAGCAGTTACGCAGGGATGGCTTCACCCCTCCACTTT.

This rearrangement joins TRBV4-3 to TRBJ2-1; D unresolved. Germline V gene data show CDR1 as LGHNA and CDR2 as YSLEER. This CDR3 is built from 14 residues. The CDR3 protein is CTISHTDLVNEQFF. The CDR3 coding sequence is TGCACCATCAGCCACACAGATTTGGTCAATGAGCAGTTCTTC.

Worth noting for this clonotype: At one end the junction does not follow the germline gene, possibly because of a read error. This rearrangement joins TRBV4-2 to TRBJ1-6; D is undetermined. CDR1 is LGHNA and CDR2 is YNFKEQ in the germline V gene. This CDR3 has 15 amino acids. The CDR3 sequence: CASSQDIAAVQHLHF. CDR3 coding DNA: TGTGCCAGTAGCCAAGATATCGCCGCCGTTCAGCACCTCCACTTC.

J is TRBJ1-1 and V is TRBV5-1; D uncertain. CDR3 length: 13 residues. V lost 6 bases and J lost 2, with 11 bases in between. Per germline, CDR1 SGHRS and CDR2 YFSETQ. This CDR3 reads CASIPDGNTEAFF. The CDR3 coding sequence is TGCGCCAGCATCCCCGACGGTAACACTGAAGCTTTCTTT.

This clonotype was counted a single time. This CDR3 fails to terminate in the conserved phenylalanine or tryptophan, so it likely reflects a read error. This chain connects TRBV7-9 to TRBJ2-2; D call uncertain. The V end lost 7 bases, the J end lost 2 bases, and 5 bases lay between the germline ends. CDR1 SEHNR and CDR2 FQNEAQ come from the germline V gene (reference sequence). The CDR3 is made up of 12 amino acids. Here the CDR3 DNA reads TGTGCCAGCAACTTCAACACCGGGGAGCTGTTTCTT. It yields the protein CASNFNTGELFL.

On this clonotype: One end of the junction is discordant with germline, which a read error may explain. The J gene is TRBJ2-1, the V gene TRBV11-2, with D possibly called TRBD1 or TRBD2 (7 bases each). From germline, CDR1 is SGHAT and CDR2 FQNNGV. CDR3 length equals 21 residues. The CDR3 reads CAGSLEEGARRERGHYNEQSF. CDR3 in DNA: TGTGCCGGCAGCTTAGAAGAGGGGGCGAGGCGGGAGAGGGGGCACTACAATGAGCAGTCCTTC.

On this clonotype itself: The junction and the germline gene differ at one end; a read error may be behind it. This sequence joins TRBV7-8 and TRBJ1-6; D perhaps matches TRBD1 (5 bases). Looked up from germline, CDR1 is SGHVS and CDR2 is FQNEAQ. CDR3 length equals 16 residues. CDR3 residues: CASSLVSDRGDSPPHF. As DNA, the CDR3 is TGTGCCAGCAGCTTAGTTTCGGATAGGGGCGATTCACCCCCCCACTTT. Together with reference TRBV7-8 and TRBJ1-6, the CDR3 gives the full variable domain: GAGVSQSPRYKVAKRGQDVALRCDPISGHVSLFWYQQALGQGPEFLTYFQNEAQLDKSGLPSDRFFAERPEGSVSTLKIQRTQQEDSAVYLCASSLVSDRGDSPPHFGNGTRLTVT.

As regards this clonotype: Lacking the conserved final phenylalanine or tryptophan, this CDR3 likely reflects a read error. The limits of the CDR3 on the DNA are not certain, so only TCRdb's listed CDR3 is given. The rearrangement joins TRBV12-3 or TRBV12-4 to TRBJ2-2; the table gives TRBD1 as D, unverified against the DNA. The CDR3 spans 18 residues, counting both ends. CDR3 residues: CASRILLGAGGHTGEQFL.

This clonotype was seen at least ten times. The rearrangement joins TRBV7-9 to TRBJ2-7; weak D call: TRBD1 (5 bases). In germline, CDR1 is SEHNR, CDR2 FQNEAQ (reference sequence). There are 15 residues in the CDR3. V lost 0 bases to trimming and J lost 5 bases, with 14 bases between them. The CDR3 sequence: CASSLAGAPMDEQYF. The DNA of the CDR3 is TGTGCCAGCAGCTTAGCAGGGGCCCCCATGGACGAGCAGTACTTC. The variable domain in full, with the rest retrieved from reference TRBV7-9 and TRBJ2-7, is DTGVSQNPRHKITKRGQNVTFRCDPISEHNRLYWYRQTLGQGPEFLTYFQNEAQLEKSRLLSDRFSAERPKGSFSTLEIQRTEQGDSAMYLCASSLAGAPMDEQYFGPGTRLTVT.

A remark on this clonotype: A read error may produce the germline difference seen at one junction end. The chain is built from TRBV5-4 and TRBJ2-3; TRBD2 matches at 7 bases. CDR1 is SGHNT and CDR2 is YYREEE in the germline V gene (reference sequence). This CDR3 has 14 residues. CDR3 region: CVSSHRGETDTQYF. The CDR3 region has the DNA TGTGTCAGCAGCCACCGGGGGGAAACAGATACGCAGTATTTT.

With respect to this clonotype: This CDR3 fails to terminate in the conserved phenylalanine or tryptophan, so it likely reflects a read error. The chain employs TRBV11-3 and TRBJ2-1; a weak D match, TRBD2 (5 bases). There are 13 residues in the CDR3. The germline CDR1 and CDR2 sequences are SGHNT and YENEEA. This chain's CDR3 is CPSCLDGNNEQFL. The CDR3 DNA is TGTCCCAGCTGCTTAGACGGGAACAATGAGCAGTTCTTG.

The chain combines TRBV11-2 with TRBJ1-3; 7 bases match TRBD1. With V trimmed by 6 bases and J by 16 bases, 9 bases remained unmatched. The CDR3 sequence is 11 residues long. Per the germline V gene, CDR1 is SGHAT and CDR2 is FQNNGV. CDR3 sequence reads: CASRSGTALYF. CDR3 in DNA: TGTGCCAGCAGGTCGGGGACAGCCCTTTATTTT.

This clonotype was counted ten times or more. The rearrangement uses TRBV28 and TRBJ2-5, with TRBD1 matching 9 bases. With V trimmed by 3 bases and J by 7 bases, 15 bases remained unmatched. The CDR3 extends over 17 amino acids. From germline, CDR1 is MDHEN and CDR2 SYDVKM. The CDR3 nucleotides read TGTGCCAGCAGTTTTGGGTTTTCGGGGACAGGGTTTGGGACCCAGTACTTC. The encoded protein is CASSFGFSGTGFGTQYF.

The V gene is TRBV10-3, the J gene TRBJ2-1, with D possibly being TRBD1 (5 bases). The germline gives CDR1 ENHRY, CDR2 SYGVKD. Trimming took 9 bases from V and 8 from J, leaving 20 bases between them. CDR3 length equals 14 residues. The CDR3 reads CAISSRATRDEQFF. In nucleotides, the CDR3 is TGTGCCATTAGTTCCAGGGCGACCCGGGATGAGCAGTTCTTC.

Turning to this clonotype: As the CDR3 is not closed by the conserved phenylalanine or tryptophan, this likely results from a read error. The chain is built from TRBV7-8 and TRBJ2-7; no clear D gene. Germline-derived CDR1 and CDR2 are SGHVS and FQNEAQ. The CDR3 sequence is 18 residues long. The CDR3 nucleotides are TGCGCCAGCAGCTCGGGTCCTGGTCGTACTATGAGCTCCTACGAGCAGTACCTC. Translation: CASSSGPGRTMSSYEQYL.

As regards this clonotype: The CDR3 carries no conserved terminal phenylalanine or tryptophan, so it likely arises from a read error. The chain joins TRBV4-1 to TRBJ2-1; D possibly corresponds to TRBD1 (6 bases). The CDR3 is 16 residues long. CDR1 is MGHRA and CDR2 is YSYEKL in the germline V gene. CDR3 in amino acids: CASSQESSTGYNEQFP. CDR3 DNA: TGCGCCAGTAGCCAAGAGTCATCGACAGGATACAATGAGCAGTTCCCC.

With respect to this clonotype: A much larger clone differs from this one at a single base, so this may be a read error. The CDR3 loop reads CASSPILGATNEKLFF. The CDR3 DNA follows: TGTGCCAGCAGCCCTATCCTGGGGGCAACTAATGAAAAACTGTTTTTT. The chain is built from TRBV9 and TRBJ1-4; D might be TRBD1 (5 bases). Trimming removed 4 bases from V and 0 bases from J, with 13 bases in between. This CDR3 contains 16 residues. The germline V gene encodes CDR1 SGDLS and CDR2 YYNGEE.

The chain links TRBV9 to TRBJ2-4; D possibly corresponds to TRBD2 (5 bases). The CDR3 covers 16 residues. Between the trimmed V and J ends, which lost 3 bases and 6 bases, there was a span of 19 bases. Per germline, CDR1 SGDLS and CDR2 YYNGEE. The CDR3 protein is CASSAGSGKTRNIQYF. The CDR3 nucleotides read TGTGCCAGCAGCGCCGGCTCCGGGAAGACCAGAAACATTCAGTACTTC.

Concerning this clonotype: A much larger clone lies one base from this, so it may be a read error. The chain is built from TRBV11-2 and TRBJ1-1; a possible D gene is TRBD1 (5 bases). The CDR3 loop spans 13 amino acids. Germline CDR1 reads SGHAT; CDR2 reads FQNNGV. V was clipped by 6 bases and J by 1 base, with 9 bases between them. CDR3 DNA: TGTGCCAGCAGGAACGACAGGAACACTGAAGCTTTCTTT. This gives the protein CASRNDRNTEAFF. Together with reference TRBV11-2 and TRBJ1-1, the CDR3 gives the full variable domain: EAGVAQSPRYKIIEKRQSVAFWCNPISGHATLYWYQQILGQGPKLLIQFQNNGVVDDSQLPKDRFSAERLKGVDSTLKIQPAKLEDSAVYLCASRNDRNTEAFFGQGTRLTVV.

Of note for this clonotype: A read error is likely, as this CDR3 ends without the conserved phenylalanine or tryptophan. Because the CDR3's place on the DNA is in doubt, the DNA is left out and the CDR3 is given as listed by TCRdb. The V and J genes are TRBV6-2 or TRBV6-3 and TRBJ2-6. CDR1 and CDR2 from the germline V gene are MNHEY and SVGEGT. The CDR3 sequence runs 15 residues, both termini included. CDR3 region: CASNYGGLGANVLTL.

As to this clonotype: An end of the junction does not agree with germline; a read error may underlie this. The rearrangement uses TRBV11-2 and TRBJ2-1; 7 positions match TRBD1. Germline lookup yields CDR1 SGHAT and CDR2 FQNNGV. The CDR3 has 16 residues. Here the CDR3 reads CASNLSLDRSYNEQFF. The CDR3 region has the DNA TGTGCCAGCAACTTAAGCCTGGACAGGAGTTACAATGAGCAGTTCTTC.

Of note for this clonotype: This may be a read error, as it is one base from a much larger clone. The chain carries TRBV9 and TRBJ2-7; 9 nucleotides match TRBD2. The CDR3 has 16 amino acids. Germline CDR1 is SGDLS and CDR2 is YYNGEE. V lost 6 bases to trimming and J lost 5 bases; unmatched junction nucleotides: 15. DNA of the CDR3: TGTGCCAGCATCGTTTTGGGACTAGCAAAACGTCACGAGCAGTACTTC. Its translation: CASIVLGLAKRHEQYF.

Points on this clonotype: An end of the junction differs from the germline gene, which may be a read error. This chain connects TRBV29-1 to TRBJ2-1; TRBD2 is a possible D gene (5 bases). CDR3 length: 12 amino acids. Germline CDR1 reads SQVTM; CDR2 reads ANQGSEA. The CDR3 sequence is CSALREYNEQPF. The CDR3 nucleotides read TGCAGCGCCCTAAGGGAGTACAATGAGCAGCCCTTC.

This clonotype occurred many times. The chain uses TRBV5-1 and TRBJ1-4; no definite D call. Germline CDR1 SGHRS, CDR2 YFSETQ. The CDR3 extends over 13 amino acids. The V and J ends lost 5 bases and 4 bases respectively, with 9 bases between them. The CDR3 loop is CASRQQINEKLFF. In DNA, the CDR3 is TGCGCCAGCAGACAACAAATTAATGAAAAACTGTTTTTT.

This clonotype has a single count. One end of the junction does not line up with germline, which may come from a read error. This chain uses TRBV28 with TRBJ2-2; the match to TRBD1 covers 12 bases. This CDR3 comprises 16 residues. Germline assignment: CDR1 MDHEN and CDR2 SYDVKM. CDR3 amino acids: CASSPWDRGPTGELFF. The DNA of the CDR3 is TGTGCCAGCAGTCCGTGGGACAGGGGGCCGACCGGGGAGTTGTTTTTT. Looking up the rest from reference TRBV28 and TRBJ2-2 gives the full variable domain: DVKVTQSSRYLVKRTGEKVFLECVQDMDHENMFWYRQDPGLGLRLIYFSYDVKMKEKGDIPEGYSVSREKKERFSLILESASTNQTSMYLCASSPWDRGPTGELFFGEGSRLTVL.

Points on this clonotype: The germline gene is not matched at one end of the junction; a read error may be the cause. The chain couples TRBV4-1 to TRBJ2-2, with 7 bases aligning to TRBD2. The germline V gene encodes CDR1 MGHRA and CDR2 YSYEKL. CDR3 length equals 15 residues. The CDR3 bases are TGCGCCAGCAGCCAAGAAGCGGGGTCGGTCGGGGAACTGTTTTTT. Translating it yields CASSQEAGSVGELFF.

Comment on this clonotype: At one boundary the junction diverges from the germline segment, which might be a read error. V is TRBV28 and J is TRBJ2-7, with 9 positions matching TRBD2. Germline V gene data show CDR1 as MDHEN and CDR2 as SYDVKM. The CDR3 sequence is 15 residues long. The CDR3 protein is CTSRPLTSGFTEQYF. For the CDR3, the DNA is TGTACCAGCAGACCCCTGACTAGCGGTTTTACCGAGCAGTACTTC.

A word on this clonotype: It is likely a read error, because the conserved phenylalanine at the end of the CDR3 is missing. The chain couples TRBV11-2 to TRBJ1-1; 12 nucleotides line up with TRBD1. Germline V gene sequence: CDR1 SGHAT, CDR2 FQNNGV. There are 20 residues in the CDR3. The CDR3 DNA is TGTGCAAACAGCGCTCGGGACAGGGGGCGCAAGAGGTGGAGTAACACTGAAGCTTTCTCT. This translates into CANSARDRGRKRWSNTEAFS.

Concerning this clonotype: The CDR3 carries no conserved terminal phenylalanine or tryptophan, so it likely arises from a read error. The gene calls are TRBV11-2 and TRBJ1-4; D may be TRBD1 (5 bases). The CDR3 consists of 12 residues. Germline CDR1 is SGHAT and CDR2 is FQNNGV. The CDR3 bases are TGTACCAGAAGCCCCTGGGGGGGAAAACTGTTTTAT. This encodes CTRSPWGGKLFY.